This T cell receptor (beta chain) was sequenced for a study of PD-L1 blockade in urothelial cancer. Background on the study: Patients initiated atezolizumab in the mid-2010s at 1,200 mg intravenously every 3 weeks.

Clones were sequenced by immunoSEQ multiplex PCR, and TCRdb holds only the in-frame ones, with some missing. The table shows 30,000 to 50,000 clones, with just over 90% occurring only once. There are 15 residues in the CDR3. J was trimmed by 0 bases and V by 2 bases; bases with no gene match: 4. CDR1 is MNHEY and CDR2 is SVGAGI in the germline V gene. Specified time point: pretreatment peripheral blood. This receptor was identified in an older woman with urothelial cancer. The specimen comprised PBMCs, sampled around atezolizumab (anti-PD-L1) treatment. The chain links TRBV6-5 to TRBJ2-7; 7 nucleotides line up with TRBD2. This CDR3 reads CASSYHASGSYEQYF. CDR3 DNA sequence: TGTGCCAGCAGTTACCACGCTAGCGGCTCCTACGAGCAGTACTTC.